This TCR beta chain was captured by sequencing in a study of CD8 T cells in ankylosing spondylitis. Findings and limits, study-wide: Reportedly, matched ankylosing spondylitis synovial fluid was significantly enriched for disease-linked clones. Those disease-linked clones were CD8+; they were also relatively rare in peripheral blood.

The authors made TCR beta libraries by quantitative 5'-RACE with molecular barcodes. Each CDR3 protein is one row after TCRdb ran MiXCR on the 5' RACE reads. This sample has approximately 340,000 distinct CDR3 sequences, with over 12% found just once. On this clonotype: Its antigen remains unidentified.

Trimming left V 6 bases short and J 0 bases short, with 12 bases between. The CDR3 totals 15 residues. Germline V CDR1 and CDR2: LNHNV, YYDKDF (reference sequence). The source is a male donor with ankylosing spondylitis or in good health (not recorded which). Sequencing was performed on blood, either unsorted or a sorted T cell fraction (not recorded which). V is TRBV15 and J is TRBJ2-4; TRBD2 might be the D (7 bases). The CDR3 here is CATSVGGPAKNIQYF. CDR3 bases: TGTGCCACCAGTGTGGGGGGGCCAGCCAAAAACATTCAGTACTTC.